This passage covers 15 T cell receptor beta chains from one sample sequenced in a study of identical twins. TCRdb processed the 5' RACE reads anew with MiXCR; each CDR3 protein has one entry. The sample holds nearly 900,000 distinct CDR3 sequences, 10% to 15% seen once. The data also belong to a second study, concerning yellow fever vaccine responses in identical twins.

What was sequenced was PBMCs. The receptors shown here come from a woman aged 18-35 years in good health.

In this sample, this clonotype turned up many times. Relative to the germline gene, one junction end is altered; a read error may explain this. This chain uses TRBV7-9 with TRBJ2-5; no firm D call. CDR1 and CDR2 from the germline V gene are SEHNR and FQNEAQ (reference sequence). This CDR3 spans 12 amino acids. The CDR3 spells CASSLVSETQYF. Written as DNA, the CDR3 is TGTGCCAGCAGTTTAGTCTCGGAGACCCAGTACTTC.

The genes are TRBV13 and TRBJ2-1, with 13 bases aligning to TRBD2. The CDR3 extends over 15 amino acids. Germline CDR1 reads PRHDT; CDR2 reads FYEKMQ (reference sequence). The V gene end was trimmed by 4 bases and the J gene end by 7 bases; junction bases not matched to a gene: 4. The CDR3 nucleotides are TGTGCCAGCAGCTCGACTAGCGGGGGGAGAAATGAGCAGTTCTTC. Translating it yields CASSSTSGGRNEQFF.

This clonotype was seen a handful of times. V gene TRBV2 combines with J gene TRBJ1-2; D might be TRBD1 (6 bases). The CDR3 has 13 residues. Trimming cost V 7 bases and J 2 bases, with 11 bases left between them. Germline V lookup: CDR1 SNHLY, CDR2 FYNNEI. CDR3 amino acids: CASKRDINYGYTF. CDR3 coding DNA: TGTGCCAGCAAAAGGGACATCAACTATGGCTACACCTTC.

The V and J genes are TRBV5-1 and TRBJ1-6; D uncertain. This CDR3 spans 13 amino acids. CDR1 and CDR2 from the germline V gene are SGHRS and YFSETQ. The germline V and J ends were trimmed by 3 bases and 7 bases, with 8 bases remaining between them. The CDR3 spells CASSSYSNSPLHF. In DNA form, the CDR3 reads TGCGCCAGCAGCTCGTACAGCAATTCACCCCTCCACTTT.

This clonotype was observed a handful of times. The CDR3 region has the DNA TGCGCCAGCAGCCAAGGGGACAATCAAGAGACCCAGTACTTC. Amino acid sequence: CASSQGDNQETQYF. V usage is TRBV4-1 and J usage is TRBJ2-5; perhaps TRBD1 as D (6 bases). This CDR3 has 14 residues. From germline, CDR1 is MGHRA and CDR2 YSYEKL. Trimming shortened V by 1 base and J by 2 bases, and 8 bases separated the two germline ends.

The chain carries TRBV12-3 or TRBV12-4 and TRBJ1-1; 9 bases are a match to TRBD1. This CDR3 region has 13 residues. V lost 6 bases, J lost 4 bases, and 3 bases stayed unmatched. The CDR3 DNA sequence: TGTGCCAGCAGACAGGGGGCGACCACTGAAGCTTTCTTT. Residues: CASRQGATTEAFF.

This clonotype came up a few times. CDR3 DNA sequence: TGTGCCAGCAGCTTAGGCGGGGGAGTCACAGATACGCAGTATTTT. Translated, it gives CASSLGGGVTDTQYF. V and J are TRBV7-8 and TRBJ2-3, with 7 positions matching TRBD2. The CDR3 sequence is 15 residues long. V trimming: 1 base; J trimming: 2 bases; junction bases outside the gene matches: 3. CDR1 and CDR2 from the germline V gene are SGHVS and FQNEAQ.

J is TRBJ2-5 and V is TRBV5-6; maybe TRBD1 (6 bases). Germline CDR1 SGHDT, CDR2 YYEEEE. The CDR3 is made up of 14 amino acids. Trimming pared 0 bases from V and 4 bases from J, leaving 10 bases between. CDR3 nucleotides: TGTGCCAGCAGCTTGGCGACAGGCCGAGAGACCCAGTACTTC. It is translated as CASSLATGRETQYF.

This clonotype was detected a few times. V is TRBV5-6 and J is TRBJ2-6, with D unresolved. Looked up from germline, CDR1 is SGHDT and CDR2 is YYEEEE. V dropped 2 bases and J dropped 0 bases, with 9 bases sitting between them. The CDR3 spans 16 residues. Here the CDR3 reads CASSFERRSGANVLTF. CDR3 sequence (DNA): TGTGCCAGCAGCTTTGAACGACGCTCTGGGGCCAACGTCCTGACTTTC. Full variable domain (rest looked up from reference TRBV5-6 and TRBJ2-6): DAGVTQSPTHLIKTRGQQVTLRCSPKSGHDTVSWYQQALGQGPQFIFQYYEEEERQRGNFPDRFSGHQFPNYSSELNVNALLLGDSALYLCASSFERRSGANVLTFGAGSRLTVL.

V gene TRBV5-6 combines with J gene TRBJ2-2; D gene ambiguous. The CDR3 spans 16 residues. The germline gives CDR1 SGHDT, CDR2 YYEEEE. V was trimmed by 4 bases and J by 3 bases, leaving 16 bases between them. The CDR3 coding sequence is TGTGCCAGCAGCAAATTCCGGACGGACCACACCGGGGAGCTGTTTTTT. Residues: CASSKFRTDHTGELFF.

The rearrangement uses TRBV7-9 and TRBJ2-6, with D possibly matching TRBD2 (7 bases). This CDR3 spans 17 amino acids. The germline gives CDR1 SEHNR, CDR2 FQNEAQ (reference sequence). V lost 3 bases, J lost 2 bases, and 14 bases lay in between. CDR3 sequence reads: CASSLAGAGAGANVLTF. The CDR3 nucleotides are TGTGCCAGCAGCTTGGCGGGGGCGGGAGCTGGGGCCAACGTCCTGACTTTC.

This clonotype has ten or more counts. As DNA, the CDR3 is TGCGCCAGCAGCCATCCTCCCCGGCGGAGGGGGCGAGCTTTCTTT. It specifies CASSHPPRRRGRAFF. The V gene is TRBV4-1, the J gene TRBJ1-1; 7 nucleotides align to TRBD1. The CDR3 sequence is 15 residues long. Germline CDR1 and CDR2: MGHRA and YSYEKL. V shed 3 bases, J shed 10 bases, and the junction held 14 bases outside the gene matches.

This CDR3 reads CASSRPLAASYNEQFF. The CDR3 region has the DNA TGTGCCAGCAGCCGACCGCTAGCGGCCTCCTACAATGAGCAGTTCTTC. The chain carries TRBV6-1 and TRBJ2-1, with 7 bases aligning to TRBD2. Trimming removed 6 bases from V and 0 bases from J; junction bases left unmatched: 8. This CDR3 has 16 residues. CDR1 and CDR2 (germline): MNHNS, SASEGT.

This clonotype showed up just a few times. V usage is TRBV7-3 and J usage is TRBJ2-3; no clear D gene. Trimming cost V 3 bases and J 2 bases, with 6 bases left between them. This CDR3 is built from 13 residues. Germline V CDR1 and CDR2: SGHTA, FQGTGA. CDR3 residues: CASSLSATDTQYF. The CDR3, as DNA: TGTGCCAGCAGCTTGTCAGCCACAGATACGCAGTATTTT.

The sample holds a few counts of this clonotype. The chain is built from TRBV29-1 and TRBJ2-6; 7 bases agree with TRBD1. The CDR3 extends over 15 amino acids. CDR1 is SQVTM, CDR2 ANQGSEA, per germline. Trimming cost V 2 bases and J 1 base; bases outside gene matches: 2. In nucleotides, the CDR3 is TGCAGCGTTGAAATCAGGGGGTCTGGGGCCAACGTCCTGACTTTC. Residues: CSVEIRGSGANVLTF.